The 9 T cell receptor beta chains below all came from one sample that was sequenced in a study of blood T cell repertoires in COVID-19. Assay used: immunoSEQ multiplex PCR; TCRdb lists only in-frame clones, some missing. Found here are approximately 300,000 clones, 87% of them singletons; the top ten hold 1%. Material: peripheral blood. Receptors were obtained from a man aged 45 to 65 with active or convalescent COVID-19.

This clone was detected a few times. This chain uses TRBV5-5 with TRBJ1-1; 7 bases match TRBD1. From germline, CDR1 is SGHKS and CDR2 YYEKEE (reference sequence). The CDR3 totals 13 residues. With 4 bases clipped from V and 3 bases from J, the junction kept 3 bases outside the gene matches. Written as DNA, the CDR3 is TGTGCCAGCAGCCGGCAGGGGGACACTGAAGCTTTCTTT. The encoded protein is CASSRQGDTEAFF.

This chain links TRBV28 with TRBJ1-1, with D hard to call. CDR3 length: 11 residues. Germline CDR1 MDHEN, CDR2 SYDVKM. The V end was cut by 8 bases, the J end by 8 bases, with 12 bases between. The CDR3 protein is CASPSESEAFF. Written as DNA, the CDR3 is TGTGCCAGCCCCTCCGAGTCCGAAGCTTTCTTT.

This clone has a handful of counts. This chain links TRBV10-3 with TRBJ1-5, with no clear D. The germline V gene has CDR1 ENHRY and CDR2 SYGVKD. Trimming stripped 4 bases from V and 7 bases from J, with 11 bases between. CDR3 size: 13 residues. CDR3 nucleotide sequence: TGTGCCATCAGTGGCCGGGAAGGGCAGCCCCAGCATTTT. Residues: CAISGREGQPQHF.

This CDR3 is CASSLAPGQTYEQYF. The CDR3 nucleotides read TGTGCCAGCAGCTTAGCGCCTGGACAGACCTACGAGCAGTACTTC. The chain has TRBV7-7 and TRBJ2-7, with D possibly being TRBD1 (6 bases). The CDR3 runs to 15 residues. Germline V gene data show CDR1 as SSHAT and CDR2 as FNYEAQ (reference sequence). Trimming cost V 0 bases and J 2 bases, with 11 bases left between them. Using reference TRBV7-7 and TRBJ2-7 for the parts outside the CDR3, the full variable domain is GAGVSQSPRYKVTKRGQDVTLRCDPISSHATLYWYQQALGQGPEFLTYFNYEAQPDKSGLPSDRFSAERPEGSISTLTIQRTEQRDSAMYRCASSLAPGQTYEQYFGPGTRLTVT.

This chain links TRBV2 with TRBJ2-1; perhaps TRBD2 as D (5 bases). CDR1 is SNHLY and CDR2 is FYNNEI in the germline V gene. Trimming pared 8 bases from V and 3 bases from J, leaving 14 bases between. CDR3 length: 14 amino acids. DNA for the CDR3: TGTGCCAGCGGTCAGGACTCCAGCTACAATGAGCAGTTCTTC. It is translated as CASGQDSSYNEQFF. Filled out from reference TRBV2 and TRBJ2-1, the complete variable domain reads EPEVTQTPSHQVTQMGQEVILRCVPISNHLYFYWYRQILGQKVEFLVSFYNNEISEKSEIFDDQFSVERPDGSNFTLKIRSTKLEDSAMYFCASGQDSSYNEQFFGPGTRLTVL.

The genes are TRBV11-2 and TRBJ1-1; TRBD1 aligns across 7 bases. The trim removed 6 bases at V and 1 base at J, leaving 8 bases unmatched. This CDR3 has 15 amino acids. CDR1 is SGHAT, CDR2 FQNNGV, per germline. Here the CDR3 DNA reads TGTGCCAGCAGGCATGTAGACAGGGAGAACACTGAAGCTTTCTTT. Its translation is CASRHVDRENTEAFF.

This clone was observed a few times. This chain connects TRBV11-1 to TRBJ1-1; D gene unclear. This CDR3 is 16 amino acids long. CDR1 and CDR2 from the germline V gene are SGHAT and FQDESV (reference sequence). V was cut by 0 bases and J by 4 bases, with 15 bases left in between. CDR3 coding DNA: TGTGCCAGCAGCTTAGCGCTAGGGAGAATGGGCACTGAAGCTTTCTTT. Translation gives CASSLALGRMGTEAFF.

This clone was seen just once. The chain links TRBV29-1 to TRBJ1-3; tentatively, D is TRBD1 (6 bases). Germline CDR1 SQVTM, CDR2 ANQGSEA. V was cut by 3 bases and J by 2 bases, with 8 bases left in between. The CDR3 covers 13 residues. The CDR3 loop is CSVDEGAGNTIYF. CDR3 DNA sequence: TGCAGCGTTGATGAGGGGGCTGGAAACACCATATATTTT.

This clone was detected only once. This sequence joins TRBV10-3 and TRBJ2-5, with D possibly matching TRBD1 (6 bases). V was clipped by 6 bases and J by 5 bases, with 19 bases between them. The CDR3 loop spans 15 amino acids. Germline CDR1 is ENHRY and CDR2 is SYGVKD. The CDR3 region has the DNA TGTGCCATCAGCGACGGAACAGGGATTGCGGAGACCCAGTACTTC. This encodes CAISDGTGIAETQYF.